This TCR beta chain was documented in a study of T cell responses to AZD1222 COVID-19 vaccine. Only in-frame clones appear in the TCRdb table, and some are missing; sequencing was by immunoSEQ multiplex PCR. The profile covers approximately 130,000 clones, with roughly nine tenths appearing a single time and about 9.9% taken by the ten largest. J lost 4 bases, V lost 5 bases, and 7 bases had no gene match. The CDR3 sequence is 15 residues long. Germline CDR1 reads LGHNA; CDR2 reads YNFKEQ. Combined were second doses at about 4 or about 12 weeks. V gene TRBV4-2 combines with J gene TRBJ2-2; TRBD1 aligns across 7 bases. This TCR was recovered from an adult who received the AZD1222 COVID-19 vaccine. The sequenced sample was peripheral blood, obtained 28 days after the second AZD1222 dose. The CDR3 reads CASSSAQGVTGELFF. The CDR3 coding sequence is TGTGCCAGCAGCTCCGCTCAGGGGGTCACCGGGGAGCTGTTTTTT.